Here is one TCR beta chain with its context. Its target is not known. The germline CDR1 and CDR2 sequences are LNHDA and SQIVND (reference sequence). J was trimmed by 4 bases and V by 7 bases; bases with no gene match: 2. The CDR3 has 14 amino acids. At cycle 4 day 1, cycle 7 day 1, and baseline, blood was sampled. This entry is derived from a study of OX40 agonist ivuxolimab in advanced cancers. Study-level information: Partial responses were achieved by three patients: one hepatocellular carcinoma, two cutaneous melanoma. General study findings and limits: A proportion of nonresponders additionally exhibited low normalized T-cell clonal expansion.

TCRdb's table, derived via immunoSEQ multiplex PCR, lists solely in-frame clones and lacks some. The sample shows approximately 58,000 clones, less than 95% of them seen only once. The rearrangement uses TRBV19 and TRBJ2-2, with 11 bases aligning to TRBD2. This TCR was recovered from an adult with an advanced solid tumor such as melanoma, head and neck, liver or kidney cancer. The specimen was CD4+ or CD8+ T cells sorted from blood, collected in a trial of the OX40 agonist ivuxolimab. The CDR3 DNA sequence: TGTGCCAGTACTAGCGGGAGGCGCACCGGGGAGCTGTTTTTT. It specifies CASTSGRRTGELFF.